This TCR beta chain came from a study of Ad26.COV2.S vaccination and SARS-CoV-2 variants. Overall study: By the intramuscular route, Ad26.COV2.S was given once, or twice 56 days apart. Findings and limits, study-wide: Vaccinees displayed broader spike-specific TCR repertoires than placebo recipients.

Sample treatment: roughly 18 received Ad26.COV2.S at low or high dose, single or two shots; 5 received placebo; per-sample allocation not given. The investigators took samples on day 63 after the first vaccine or placebo injection. An adult aged 18-55 years in Boston served as the donor. The repertoire was sequenced with immunoSEQ multiplex PCR; TCRdb's copy has only in-frame clones and lacks some. The sample yields 350,000 to 500,000 clones, 90% seen once. Looked up from germline, CDR1 is MDHEN and CDR2 is SYDVKM. The CDR3 loop spans 13 amino acids. With 4 bases removed from V and 6 bases from J, the gap between germline ends came to 10 bases. Details on this clone: Its antigen is unknown.

The starting material was peripheral blood, obtained in a trial of Ad26.COV2.S vaccine versus placebo. The receptor's source is a person between 18 and 65 years old who received the Ad26.COV2.S COVID-19 vaccine or a placebo. The rearrangement uses TRBV28 and TRBJ1-5; the D is unclear. The CDR3 is CASSSDNVQPQHF. The CDR3 nucleotides read TGTGCCAGCAGTTCCGACAATGTTCAGCCCCAGCATTTT.